Listed here is a single T cell receptor beta chain. Some clones are missing from TCRdb's copy, which holds only in-frame ones; the method was immunoSEQ multiplex PCR. In the table there are about 62,000 clones, 85% to 90% of which are singletons. The entry originates in a study of blood T cell repertoires in COVID-19. Study as a whole: The samples span acute and convalescent COVID-19 from the United States, Italy and Spain. PBMCs, B-cell-depleted T cells, or T cells were the source of the cDNA or gDNA that made up the material.

The receptor's source is a woman aged 55-70 years with COVID-19, enrolled during active disease. The sequencing sample was made of peripheral blood.

CDR3 residues: CASSPRTGFNQPQHF. For the CDR3, the DNA is TGTGCCAGCTCACCAAGGACAGGGTTCAATCAGCCCCAGCATTTT. The rearrangement uses TRBV18 and TRBJ1-5; 8 nucleotides match TRBD1. This CDR3 spans 15 amino acids. Germline lookup yields CDR1 KGHSH and CDR2 LQKENI. J gave up 3 bases and V 2 bases, and 3 bases lay outside the gene matches.